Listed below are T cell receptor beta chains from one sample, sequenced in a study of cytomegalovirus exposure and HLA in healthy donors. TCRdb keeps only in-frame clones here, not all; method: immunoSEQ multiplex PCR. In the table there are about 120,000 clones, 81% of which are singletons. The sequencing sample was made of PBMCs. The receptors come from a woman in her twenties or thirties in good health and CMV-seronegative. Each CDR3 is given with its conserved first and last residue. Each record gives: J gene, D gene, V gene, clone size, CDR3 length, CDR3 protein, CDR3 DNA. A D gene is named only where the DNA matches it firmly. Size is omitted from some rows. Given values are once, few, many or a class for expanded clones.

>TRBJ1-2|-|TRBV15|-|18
CATSRDVGSLTFNYGYTF
TGTGCCACCAGCAGAGATGTGGGCAGTCTCACTTTTAACTATGGCTACACCTTC
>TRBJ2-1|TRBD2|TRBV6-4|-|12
CASSDRAGGLFF
TGTGCCAGCAGTGACCGAGCGGGAGGGCTGTTCTTC
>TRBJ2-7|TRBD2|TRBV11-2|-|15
CASSLEPSGSYEQYF
TGTGCCAGCAGCTTAGAGCCTAGCGGCTCCTACGAGCAGTACTTC
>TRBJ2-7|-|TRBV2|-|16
CASSVRQGTISYEQYF
TGTGCCAGCAGTGTGCGACAGGGGACTATATCCTACGAGCAGTACTTC
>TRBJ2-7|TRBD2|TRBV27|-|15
CASSALLAGDDEQYF
TGTGCCAGCAGTGCCCTCCTAGCGGGAGATGACGAGCAGTACTTC
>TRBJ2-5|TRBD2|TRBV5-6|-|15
CASSLPREGQETQYF
TGTGCCAGCAGCTTGCCGCGGGAGGGCCAAGAGACCCAGTACTTC
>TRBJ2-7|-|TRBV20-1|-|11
CSANRVGEQYF
TGCAGTGCCAACAGGGTCGGGGAGCAGTACTTC
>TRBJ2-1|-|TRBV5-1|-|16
CASSTKYTGIHNEQFF
TGCGCCAGCAGCACAAAATATACAGGGATTCACAATGAGCAGTTCTTC
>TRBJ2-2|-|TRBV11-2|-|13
CASSLQDTGELFF
TGTGCCAGCAGCTTGCAGGATACCGGGGAGCTGTTTTTT
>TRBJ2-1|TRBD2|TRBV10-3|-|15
CAISGGGLAGNEQFF
TGTGCCATCAGTGGGGGGGGACTAGCGGGCAATGAGCAGTTCTTC
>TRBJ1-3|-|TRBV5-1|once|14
CASRNRESGNTIYF
TGCGCCAGCAGGAACAGGGAGTCTGGAAACACCATATATTTT
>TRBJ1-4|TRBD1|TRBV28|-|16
CASSLRGQGTREKLFF
TGTGCCAGCAGTTTACGCGGACAGGGCACCCGGGAAAAACTGTTTTTT
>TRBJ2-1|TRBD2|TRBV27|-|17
CASSLMTSPFSYNEQFF
TGTGCCAGCAGTCTCATGACTAGCCCCTTCTCCTACAATGAGCAGTTCTTC
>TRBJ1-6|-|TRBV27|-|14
CASGGVGDNSPLHF
TGTGCCTCTGGGGGGGTAGGTGATAATTCACCCCTCCACTTT
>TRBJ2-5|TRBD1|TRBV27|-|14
CASSSTGGGETQYF
TGTGCCAGCAGTTCGACAGGGGGTGGGGAGACCCAGTACTTC
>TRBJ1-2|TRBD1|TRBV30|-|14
CAWVRDRANYGYTF
TGTGCCTGGGTCCGGGACAGAGCTAACTATGGCTACACCTTC
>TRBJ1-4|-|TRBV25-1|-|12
CASTSAGEKLFF
TGTGCCAGCACGAGCGCGGGTGAAAAACTGTTTTTT
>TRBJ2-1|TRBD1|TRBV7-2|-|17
CASSLTYRGSSYNEQFF
TGTGCCAGCAGCTTAACATACAGGGGCAGCTCCTACAATGAGCAGTTCTTC
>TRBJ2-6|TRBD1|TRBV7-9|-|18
CASSSSGTGSSGANVLTF
TGTGCCAGCAGCTCCTCCGGGACAGGGTCCTCTGGGGCCAACGTCCTGACTTTC
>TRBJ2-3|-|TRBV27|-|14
CASSLGLNTDTQYF
TGTGCCAGCAGTTTAGGCCTCAACACAGATACGCAGTATTTT
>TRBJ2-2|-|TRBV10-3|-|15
CAISESQPNTGELFF
TGTGCCATCAGTGAGTCACAGCCAAACACCGGGGAGCTGTTTTTT
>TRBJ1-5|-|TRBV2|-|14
CASNDEGNNQPQHF
TGTGCCAGCAACGACGAGGGAAACAATCAGCCCCAGCATTTT
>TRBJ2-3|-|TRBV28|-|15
CASSFRGAGTDTQYF
TGTGCCAGCAGTTTCCGGGGAGCTGGCACAGATACGCAGTATTTT
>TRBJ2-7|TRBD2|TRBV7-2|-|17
CASSLGRTSGKIYEQYF
TGTGCCAGCAGCTTAGGGAGGACTAGCGGGAAGATTTACGAGCAGTACTTC
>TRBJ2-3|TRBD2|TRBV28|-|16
CASSLSTSGRTDTQYF
TGTGCCAGCAGTTTAAGTACTAGCGGGAGAACAGATACGCAGTATTTT
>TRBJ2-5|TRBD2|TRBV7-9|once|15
CASSPRVASGEAQYF
TGTGCCAGCAGTCCTCGAGTTGCTAGCGGGGAGGCCCAGTACTTC
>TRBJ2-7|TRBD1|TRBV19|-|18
CASSIDPGGASIVNEQYF
TGTGCCAGTAGTATAGATCCAGGGGGCGCCTCAATAGTCAACGAGCAGTACTTC
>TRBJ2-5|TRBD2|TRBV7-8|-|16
CASSLGLAGPGETQYF
TGTGCCAGCAGCTTGGGGCTAGCGGGCCCCGGAGAGACCCAGTACTTC
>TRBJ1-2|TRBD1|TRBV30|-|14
CAWRMTGYLGGYTF
TGTGCCTGGAGAATGACAGGGTACTTGGGGGGCTACACCTTC
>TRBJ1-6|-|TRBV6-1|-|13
CASVAVGRVSLHF
TGTGCCAGCGTCGCGGTCGGGCGGGTGTCCCTCCACTTT
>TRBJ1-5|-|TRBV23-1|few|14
CASRIGGSHQPQHF
TGCGCCAGCCGGATTGGGGGCTCCCACCAGCCCCAGCATTTT
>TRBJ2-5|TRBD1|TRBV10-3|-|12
CAIGQDGETQYF
TGTGCCATTGGACAGGACGGAGAGACCCAGTACTTC
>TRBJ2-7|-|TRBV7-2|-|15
CASSRLAGGLDEQYF
TGTGCCAGCAGCCGACTAGCTGGGGGGCTAGACGAGCAGTACTTC
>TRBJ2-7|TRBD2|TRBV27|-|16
CASSLSSSPGGYEQYF
TGTGCCAGCAGTTTATCAAGTTCTCCGGGAGGCTACGAGCAGTACTTC
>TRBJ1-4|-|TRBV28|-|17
CASSSPQQVATNEKLFF
TGTGCCAGCAGTTCGCCCCAACAGGTTGCAACTAATGAAAAACTGTTTTTT
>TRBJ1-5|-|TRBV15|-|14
CATSSHRGGGPQHF
TGTGCCACCAGCAGTCATCGCGGGGGGGGGCCCCAGCATTTT
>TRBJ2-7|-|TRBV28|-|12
CASSRQNYEQYF
TGTGCCAGCAGCAGACAGAACTACGAGCAGTACTTC
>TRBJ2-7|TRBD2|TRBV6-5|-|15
CASSQTRDYQGEQYF
TGTGCCAGCAGTCAGACCCGGGACTACCAAGGCGAGCAGTACTTC
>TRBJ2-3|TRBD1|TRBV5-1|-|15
CASSFGTANTDTQYF
TGCGCCAGCAGCTTCGGGACAGCCAACACAGATACGCAGTATTTT
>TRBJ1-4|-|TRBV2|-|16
CASRIPLQGTGEKLFF
TGTGCCAGCAGAATCCCATTACAGGGTACTGGAGAAAAACTGTTTTTT
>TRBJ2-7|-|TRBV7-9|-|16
CSSSFWAGRGSYEQYF
TGTTCCAGCAGCTTTTGGGCGGGCCGGGGGTCCTACGAGCAGTACTTC
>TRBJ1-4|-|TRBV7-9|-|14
CASSLGTNNEKLFF
TGTGCCAGCAGCTTAGGGACAAATAATGAAAAACTGTTTTTT
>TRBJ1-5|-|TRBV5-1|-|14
CASSLGAGDQPQHF
TGCGCCAGCAGCTTGGGCGCAGGGGACCAGCCCCAGCATTTT
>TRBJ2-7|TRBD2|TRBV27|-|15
CASSPSGSGSYEQYF
TGTGCCAGCAGTCCCTCGGGTAGCGGGTCCTACGAGCAGTACTTC
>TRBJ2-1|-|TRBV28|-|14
CASSFDGAYNEQFF
TGTGCCAGCAGTTTTGACGGAGCCTACAATGAGCAGTTCTTC
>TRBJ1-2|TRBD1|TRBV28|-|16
CASSLDGSNRGQGYTF
TGTGCCAGCAGTTTAGACGGTTCAAACAGGGGGCAAGGCTACACCTTC
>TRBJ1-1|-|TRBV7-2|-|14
CASSSGGSRTEAFF
TGTGCCAGCAGCTCTGGGGGGTCTCGAACTGAAGCTTTCTTT
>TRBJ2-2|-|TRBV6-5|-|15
CASSYFPGGNGELFF
TGTGCCAGCAGTTACTTCCCGGGTGGAAACGGGGAGCTGTTTTTT